This TCR beta chain appears in the sequencing data of a study of T cells in localized non-small cell lung cancer. Study outcomes and limitations: Uninvolved adjacent lung showed peak T cell clonality, exceeding tumor. In adjacent lung, a median around 55 of the top 100 tumor clones were found. Longer overall survival was linked to higher blood T cell density.

Profiled with immunoSEQ multiplex PCR; TCRdb holds only in-frame clones, not every one. The sample has around 50,000 clones, roughly nine tenths seen once; the top ten hold more than 2%. As for this clone: No antigen is known for it.

This specimen was PBMCs, taken before any cancer treatment. This clonotype originated in a man aged 35-69 years with stage II lung adenocarcinoma.

The CDR3 DNA follows: TGTGCCAGCAGCTTCTGGTTAGGCGGGACAGATACGCAGTATTTT. This encodes CASSFWLGGTDTQYF. The rearrangement uses TRBV5-6 and TRBJ2-3; D is possibly TRBD2 (5 bases). With 2 bases removed from V and 3 bases from J, the gap between germline ends came to 13 bases. Germline V CDR1 and CDR2: SGHDT, YYEEEE. The length of the CDR3 is 15 residues.